A selection of T cell receptor beta chains follows, all from one sample in a study of cytomegalovirus exposure and HLA in healthy donors. Sequenced by immunoSEQ multiplex PCR; TCRdb stores in-frame clones only, minus some. The data contain approximately 160,000 clones, approximately 80% of them singletons. Sequenced material: PBMCs. Receptor source: a woman aged 40 to 49 in good health and CMV-seropositive. Each CDR3 is given with its conserved first and last residue.

TRBJ2-5	TRBV7-2	CASSLVTRQETQYF
TRBJ2-5	TRBV10-3	CAISEFQTSGTPQTQYF
TRBJ2-6	TRBV4-3	CASSQDWPLRSGGLSGANVLTF
TRBJ1-6	TRBV10-3	CAIRPGLSNSPLHF
TRBJ2-1	TRBV4-3	CASSQDSGGGYEQFF
TRBJ2-5	TRBV4-3	CASSHDGLAGGEQYF
TRBJ1-1	TRBV2	CASSDGAGLEAFF
TRBJ1-2	TRBV5-6	CASSLGQGLSYGYTF
TRBJ1-5	TRBV2	CASSDLDRARQPQHF
TRBJ2-1	TRBV7-8	CASSSGQGLSSYNEQFF
TRBJ1-4	TRBV7-2	CASSWGTANEKLFF
TRBJ2-7	TRBV27	CASSYDRGPTYEQYF
TRBJ2-7	TRBV4-3	CASSQDFGAGGYEQYF
TRBJ1-1	TRBV7-9	CASSSFGQAELAFF
TRBJ1-3	TRBV27	CASSLGCDRGFGNTIYF
TRBJ1-6	TRBV10-1	CASSEYQGNSPLHF
TRBJ2-5	TRBV7-2	CASSSGLHQETQYF
TRBJ2-5	TRBV28	CASSLGRDLSKETQYF
TRBJ2-7	TRBV5-1	CASSVGGTGTYEQYF
TRBJ1-4	TRBV5-1	CASSSTVTNEKLFF
TRBJ2-1	TRBV9	CASSTGDSDEQFF
TRBJ2-1	TRBV27	CASSLSGSGGASYNEQFF
TRBJ2-5	TRBV7-2	CASSLGTSGRAAETQYF
TRBJ1-4	TRBV6-5	CASSYSGVSSNEKLFF